This is a list of T cell receptor beta chains from one sample in a study of T cell changes during pregnancy in multiple sclerosis. TCRdb keeps only in-frame clones here, not all; method: immunoSEQ multiplex PCR. The sample lists around 95,000 clones; about 91% were seen once. Here the sequenced sample was peripheral blood, taken after pregnancy. The receptor source for this set is a female donor in good health, enrolled as a control in a pregnancy study. Each CDR3 is given with its conserved first and last residue. A D gene is named only where the DNA matches it firmly. Clone size is not always given. Where it is, it says once, few, many or a class for expanded clones.

D gene	J gene	clone size	V gene	CDR3 DNA	CDR3 protein
-	TRBJ2-2	-	TRBV7-2	TGTGCCAGCAGCTCGAATCCGCCGGGACTGGCGAACACCGGGGAGCTGTTTTTT	CASSSNPPGLANTGELFF
TRBD1	TRBJ1-2	-	TRBV27	TGTGCCAGCAGTTTCGGACAGGGATTACTCTCTGGCTACACCTTC	CASSFGQGLLSGYTF
-	TRBJ1-2	-	TRBV14	TGTGCCAGCAGCCAAGAGAGGGTCGGCTACACCTTC	CASSQERVGYTF
-	TRBJ2-1	-	TRBV2	TGTGCCAGCAGGGCCCCAGAGGACAATGAGCAGTTCTTC	CASRAPEDNEQFF
-	TRBJ2-5	-	TRBV2	TGTGCCAGCAGTGAAGGGCCAAAACAAGAGACCCAGTACTTC	CASSEGPKQETQYF
-	TRBJ2-1	few	TRBV6-6	TGTGCCACCAGACTCGTACGACTCGATGAGCAGTTCTTC	CATRLVRLDEQFF
-	TRBJ1-2	-	TRBV11-1	TGTGCCAGCAGCCCGGACAGAGTCTATGGCTACACCTTC	CASSPDRVYGYTF
TRBD1	TRBJ1-1	-	TRBV7-2	TGTGCCAGCAGCGTACAGGGGGCTAGCACTGAAGCTTTCTTT	CASSVQGASTEAFF
-	TRBJ2-4	-	TRBV15	TGTGCCACCAGCGGACAGCAAAACATTCAGTACTTC	CATSGQQNIQYF
-	TRBJ1-2	-	TRBV29-1	TGCAGCGTTGTCGGAGGGGCGGGTGGCTACACCTTC	CSVVGGAGGYTF
TRBD1	TRBJ2-7	once	TRBV7-2	TGTGCCAGCAGCTTAGGGACAGGACTCTACGAGCAGTACTTC	CASSLGTGLYEQYF